The 8 T cell receptor beta chains listed next were all sequenced from one sample in a study of blood T cells in healthy people across ages. Combining a sample-barcoded 5' primer with a J-beta primer mix, a second PCR ran for roughly 7 to 12 cycles. Each CDR3 protein gets one entry after TCRdb re-called the 5' RACE reads with MiXCR. The sample includes some 1.1 million distinct CDR3 sequences, 30% to 40% of them seen just once. Sequencing was performed on blood. All receptors derive from a man in his late teens or twenties in good health.

This chain connects TRBV9 to TRBJ2-1; the match to TRBD1 covers 11 bases. Trimming at V came to 3 bases and at J to 0 bases, leaving 2 bases not matched to a gene. Per germline, CDR1 SGDLS and CDR2 YYNGEE. The CDR3 spans 16 residues. The chain's CDR3 is CASSGGQGASYNEQFF. In DNA, the CDR3 is TGTGCCAGCAGCGGTGGACAGGGGGCCTCCTACAATGAGCAGTTCTTC.

The CDR3 here is CASSQDERGTNEKLFF. The CDR3 nucleotides read TGTGCCAGCAGCCAAGATGAAAGGGGAACTAATGAAAAACTGTTTTTT. The chain couples TRBV4-2 to TRBJ1-4; D is perhaps TRBD1 (5 bases). The CDR3 totals 16 residues. Germline V gives CDR1 LGHNA, CDR2 YNFKEQ. V lost 0 bases and J lost 1, with 9 bases in between.

The rearrangement links TRBV2 to TRBJ2-1, with D tentatively TRBD1 or TRBD2 (5 bases each). This CDR3 spans 15 amino acids. Trimming removed 7 bases at V and 8 bases at J, with 21 bases between. Germline assignment: CDR1 SNHLY and CDR2 FYNNEI. The CDR3 protein is CASMVGGRVGDEQFF. The CDR3 DNA reads TGTGCCAGCATGGTAGGAGGCAGGGTAGGCGATGAGCAGTTCTTC.

The chain uses TRBV5-1 and TRBJ1-2; D remains unclear. The CDR3 has 12 amino acids. Germline V lookup: CDR1 SGHRS, CDR2 YFSETQ. The ends were cut back, 4 bases at V and 7 bases at J, with 11 bases in the middle. The CDR3 nucleotides read TGCGCCAGCAGCGAACCCTATGGTGGCTACACCTTC. Protein: CASSEPYGGYTF.

This clonotype was detected many times. The CDR3 loop is CASSSGTANTDTQYF. The CDR3 nucleotides read TGCGCCAGCAGCTCCGGGACAGCTAACACAGATACGCAGTATTTT. This chain uses TRBV5-1 with TRBJ2-3, with 7 nucleotides matching TRBD1. Germline V gene lookup returns CDR1 SGHRS and CDR2 YFSETQ. The CDR3 extends over 15 amino acids. V lost 3 bases and J lost 2; bases outside the gene matches: 6.

This rearrangement joins TRBV9 to TRBJ2-3; TRBD1 matches 8 bases. Germline trimming cut 4 bases from V and 4 bases from J; bases unmatched to any gene: 8. Germline-derived CDR1 and CDR2 are SGDLS and YYNGEE. This CDR3 is built from 15 residues. CDR3 bases: TGTGCCAGCAGCCGCGGACAGGGTGGCGCAGATACGCAGTATTTT. This translates into CASSRGQGGADTQYF.

The V and J genes are TRBV20-1 and TRBJ1-4; a possible D gene is TRBD1 (5 bases). Trimming removed 2 bases at V and 1 base at J, with 23 bases between. In germline, CDR1 is DFQATT, CDR2 SNEGSKA (reference sequence). The CDR3 totals 19 residues. Here the CDR3 reads CSARKYKERDALTNEKLFF. In DNA, the CDR3 is TGCAGTGCTAGAAAATATAAGGAAAGGGACGCGTTAACTAATGAAAAACTGTTTTTT.

CDR3: CASSQFGTADYEQYF. The CDR3 DNA reads TGTGCCAGCAGCCAATTCGGGACAGCAGACTACGAGCAGTACTTC. This chain joins TRBV3-1 and TRBJ2-7; 7 bases agree with TRBD1. The CDR3 runs 15 residues. CDR1 and CDR2 from the germline V gene are LGHDT and YNNKEL (reference sequence). The V segment lost 2 bases and the J segment 3 bases; nucleotides outside the gene matches: 7.